The clone carrying this TCR beta chain was found many times. CDR1 is MNHEY, CDR2 SVGAGI, per germline. Trimming removed 4 bases from V and 0 bases from J; junction bases left unmatched: 5. The CDR3 is 17 amino acids. This sample stems from a study of Graves' ophthalmopathy and Graves' hyperthyroidism. Transcripts of RNA were the source for amplifying TCR beta CDR3 regions. First-round RT-PCR used HTBI primers; second-round multiplex PCR followed. One entry per CDR3 protein, called by TCRdb with MiXCR from the multiplex PCR reads. This table has about 480,000 distinct CDR3 sequences, approximately 15% appearing once.

The sequenced material came from blood. The chain has TRBV6-5 and TRBJ2-5; 13 nucleotides align to TRBD2. This receptor was identified in a young woman with Graves' ophthalmopathy. The CDR3 spells CASSSLGLAGYQETQYF. CDR3 sequence (DNA): TGTGCCAGCAGTTCCCTGGGACTAGCGGGGTACCAAGAGACCCAGTACTTC.